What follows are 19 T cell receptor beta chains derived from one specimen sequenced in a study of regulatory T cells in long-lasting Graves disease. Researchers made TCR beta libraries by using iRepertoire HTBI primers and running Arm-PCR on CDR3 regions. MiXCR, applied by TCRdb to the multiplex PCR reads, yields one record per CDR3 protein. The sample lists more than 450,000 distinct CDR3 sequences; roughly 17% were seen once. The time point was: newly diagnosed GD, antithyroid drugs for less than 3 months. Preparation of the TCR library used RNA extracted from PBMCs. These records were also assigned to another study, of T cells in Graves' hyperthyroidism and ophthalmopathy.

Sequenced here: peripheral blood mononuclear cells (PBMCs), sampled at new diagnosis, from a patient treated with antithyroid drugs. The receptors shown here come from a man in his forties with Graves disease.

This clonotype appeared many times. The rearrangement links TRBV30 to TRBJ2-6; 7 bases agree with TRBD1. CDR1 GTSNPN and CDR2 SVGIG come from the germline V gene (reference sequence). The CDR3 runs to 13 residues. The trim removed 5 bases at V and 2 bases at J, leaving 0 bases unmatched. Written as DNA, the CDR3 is TGTGCCTGGGACAGGGCTGGGGCCAACGTCCTGACTTTC. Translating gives CAWDRAGANVLTF. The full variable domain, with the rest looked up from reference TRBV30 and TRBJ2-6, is SQTIHQWPATLVQPVGSPLSLECTVEGTSNPNLYWYRQAAGRGLQLLFYSVGIGQISSEVPQNLSASRPQDRQFILSSKKLLLSDSGFYLCAWDRAGANVLTFGAGSRLTVL.

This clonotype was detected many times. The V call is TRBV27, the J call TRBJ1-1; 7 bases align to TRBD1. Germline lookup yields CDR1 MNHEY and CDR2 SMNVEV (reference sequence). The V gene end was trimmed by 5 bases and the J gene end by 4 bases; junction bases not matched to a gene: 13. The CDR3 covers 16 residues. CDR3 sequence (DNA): TGTGCCAGCAGTACCGACAGGGCAGTTTCTCCCACTGAAGCTTTCTTT. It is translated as CASSTDRAVSPTEAFF.

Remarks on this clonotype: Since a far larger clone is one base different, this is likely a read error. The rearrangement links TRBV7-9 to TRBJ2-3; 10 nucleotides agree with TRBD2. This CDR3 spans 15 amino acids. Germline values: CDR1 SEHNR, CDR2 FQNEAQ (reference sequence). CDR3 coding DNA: TGTGCTAGCAACCCCACTAGCGGGACGACAGATACGCAGTATTTT. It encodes CASNPTSGTTDTQYF. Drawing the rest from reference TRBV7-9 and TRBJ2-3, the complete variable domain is DTGVSQNPRHKITKRGQNVTFRCDPISEHNRLYWYRQTLGQGPEFLTYFQNEAQLEKSRLLSDRFSAERPKGSFSTLEIQRTEQGDSAMYLCASNPTSGTTDTQYFGPGTRLTVL.

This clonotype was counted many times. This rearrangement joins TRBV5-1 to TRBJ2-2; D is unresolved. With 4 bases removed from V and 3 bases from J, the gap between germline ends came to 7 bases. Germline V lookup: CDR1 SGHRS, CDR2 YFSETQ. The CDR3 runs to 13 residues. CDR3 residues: CASSKDYTGELFF. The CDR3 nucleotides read TGCGCCAGCAGCAAGGATTACACCGGGGAGCTGTTTTTT.

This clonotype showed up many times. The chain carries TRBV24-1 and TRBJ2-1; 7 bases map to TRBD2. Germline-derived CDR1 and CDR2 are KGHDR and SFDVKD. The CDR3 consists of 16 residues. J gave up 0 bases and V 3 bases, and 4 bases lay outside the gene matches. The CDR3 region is CATSDPSGSSYNEQFF. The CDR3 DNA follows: TGTGCCACCAGTGATCCTAGCGGCAGCTCCTACAATGAGCAGTTCTTC.

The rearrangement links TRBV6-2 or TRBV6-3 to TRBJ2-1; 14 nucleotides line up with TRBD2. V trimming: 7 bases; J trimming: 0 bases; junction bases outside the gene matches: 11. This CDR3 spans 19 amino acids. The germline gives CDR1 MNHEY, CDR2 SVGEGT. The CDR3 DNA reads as TGTGCCAGCACTCCAGGGACTAGCGGGGGACCTAGCTCCTACAATGAGCAGTTCTTC. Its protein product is CASTPGTSGGPSSYNEQFF.

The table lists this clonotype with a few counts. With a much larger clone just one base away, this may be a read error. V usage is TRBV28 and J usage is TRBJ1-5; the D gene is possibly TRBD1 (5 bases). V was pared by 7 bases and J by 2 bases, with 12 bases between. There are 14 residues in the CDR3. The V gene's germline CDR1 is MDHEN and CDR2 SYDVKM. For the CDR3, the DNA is TGTGCCAGCACGCAGGGCAGTCGCAATCAGCCCCAGCATTTT. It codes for CASTQGSRNQPQHF. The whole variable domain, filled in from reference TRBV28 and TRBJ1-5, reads DVKVTQSSRYLVKRTGEKVFLECVQDMDHENMFWYRQDPGLGLRLIYFSYDVKMKEKGDIPEGYSVSREKKERFSLILESASTNQTSMYLCASTQGSRNQPQHFGDGTRLSIL.

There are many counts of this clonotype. The CDR3 protein is CASSQSRARTSGHEQFF. DNA for the CDR3: TGTGCCAGCAGCCAATCCCGGGCTCGAACTAGCGGGCATGAGCAGTTCTTC. The rearrangement joins TRBV3-1 to TRBJ2-1, with 9 bases matching TRBD2. The germline V gene encodes CDR1 LGHDT and CDR2 YNNKEL (reference sequence). The CDR3 totals 17 residues. Germline trimming cut 2 bases from V and 8 bases from J; bases unmatched to any gene: 13.

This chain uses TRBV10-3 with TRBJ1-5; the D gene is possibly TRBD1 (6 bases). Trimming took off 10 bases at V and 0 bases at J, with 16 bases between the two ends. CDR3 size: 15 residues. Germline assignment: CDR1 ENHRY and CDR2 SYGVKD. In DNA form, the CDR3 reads TGTGCCACCATGACAGGTCAATATAGCAATCAGCCCCAGCATTTT. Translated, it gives CATMTGQYSNQPQHF.

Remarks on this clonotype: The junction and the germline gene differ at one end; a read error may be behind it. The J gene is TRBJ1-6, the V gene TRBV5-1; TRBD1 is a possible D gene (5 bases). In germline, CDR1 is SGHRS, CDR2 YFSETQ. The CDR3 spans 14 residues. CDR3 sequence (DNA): TGCGCCAGCAGCTTGGAGACAGCGAATTCACCCCCCCACTTT. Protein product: CASSLETANSPPHF.

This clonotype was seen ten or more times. CDR3: CAWSVGLAGVAGELFF. In DNA, the CDR3 is TGTGCCTGGAGTGTTGGGCTAGCGGGAGTCGCCGGGGAGCTGTTTTTT. The chain joins TRBV30 to TRBJ2-2, with 10 bases fitting TRBD2. Germline V CDR1 and CDR2: GTSNPN, SVGIG (reference sequence). The CDR3 totals 16 residues. The V gene end was trimmed by 0 bases and the J gene end by 6 bases; junction bases not matched to a gene: 7.

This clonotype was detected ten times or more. CDR3 loop: CSARWAGYVTEAFF. CDR3 nucleotides: TGCAGTGCTAGATGGGCAGGGTATGTAACTGAAGCTTTCTTT. V usage is TRBV20-1 and J usage is TRBJ1-1; TRBD1 is a possible D gene (5 bases). With 2 bases removed from V and 5 bases from J, the gap between germline ends came to 15 bases. The CDR3 consists of 14 residues. Per the germline V gene, CDR1 is DFQATT and CDR2 is SNEGSKA (reference sequence).

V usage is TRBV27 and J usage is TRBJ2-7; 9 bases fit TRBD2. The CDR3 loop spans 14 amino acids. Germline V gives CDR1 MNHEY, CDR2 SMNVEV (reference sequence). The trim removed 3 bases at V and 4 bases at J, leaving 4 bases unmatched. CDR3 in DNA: TGTGCCAGCAGTTTCGGGCGGGAGGGGTACGAGCAGTACTTC. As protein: CASSFGREGYEQYF.

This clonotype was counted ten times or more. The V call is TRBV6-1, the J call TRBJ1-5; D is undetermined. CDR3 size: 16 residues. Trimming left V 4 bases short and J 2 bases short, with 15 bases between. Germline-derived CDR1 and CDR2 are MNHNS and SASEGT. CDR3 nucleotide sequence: TGTGCCAGCAGTGGATCGGGTCTTGGAGGCAATCAGCCCCAGCATTTT. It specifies CASSGSGLGGNQPQHF.

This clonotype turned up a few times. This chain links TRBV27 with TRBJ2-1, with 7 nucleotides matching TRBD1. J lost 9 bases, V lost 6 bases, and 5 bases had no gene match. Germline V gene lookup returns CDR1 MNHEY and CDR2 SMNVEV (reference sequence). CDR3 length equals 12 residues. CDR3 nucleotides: TGTGCCAGCAGGGGGACAGAGCGTGAGCAGTTCTTC. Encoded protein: CASRGTEREQFF.

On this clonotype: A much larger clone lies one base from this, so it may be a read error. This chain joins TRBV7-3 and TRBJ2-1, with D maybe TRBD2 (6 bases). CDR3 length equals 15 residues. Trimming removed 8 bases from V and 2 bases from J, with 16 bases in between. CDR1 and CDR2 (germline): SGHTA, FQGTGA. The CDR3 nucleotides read TGTGCCAGCGGCCGGTCCCCGGGGGCCTACAATGAGCAGTTCTTC. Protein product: CASGRSPGAYNEQFF.

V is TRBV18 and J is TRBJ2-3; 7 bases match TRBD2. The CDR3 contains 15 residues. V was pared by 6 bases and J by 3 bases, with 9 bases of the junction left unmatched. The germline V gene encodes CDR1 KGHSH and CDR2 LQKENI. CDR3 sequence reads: CASSPASGGTDTQYF. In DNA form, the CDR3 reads TGTGCCAGCTCCCCGGCTAGCGGCGGAACAGATACGCAGTATTTT.

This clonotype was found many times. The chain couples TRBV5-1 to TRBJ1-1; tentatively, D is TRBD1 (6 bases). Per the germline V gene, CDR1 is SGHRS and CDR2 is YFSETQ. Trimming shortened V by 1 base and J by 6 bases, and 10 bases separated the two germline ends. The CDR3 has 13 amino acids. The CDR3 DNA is TGCGCCAGCAGCTTGTCAGGGGACCCTGAAGCTTTCTTT. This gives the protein CASSLSGDPEAFF. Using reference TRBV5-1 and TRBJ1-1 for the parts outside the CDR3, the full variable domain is KAGVTQTPRYLIKTRGQQVTLSCSPISGHRSVSWYQQTPGQGLQFLFEYFSETQRNKGNFPGRFSGRQFSNSRSEMNVSTLELGDSALYLCASSLSGDPEAFFGQGTRLTVV.

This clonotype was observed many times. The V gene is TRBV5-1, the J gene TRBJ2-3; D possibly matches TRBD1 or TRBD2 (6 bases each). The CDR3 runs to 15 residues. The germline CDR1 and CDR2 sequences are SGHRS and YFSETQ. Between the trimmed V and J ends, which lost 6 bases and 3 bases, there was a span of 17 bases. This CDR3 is CASTPRGRGTDTQYF. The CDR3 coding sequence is TGCGCCAGCACCCCCCGGGGGCGAGGGACAGATACGCAGTATTTT.